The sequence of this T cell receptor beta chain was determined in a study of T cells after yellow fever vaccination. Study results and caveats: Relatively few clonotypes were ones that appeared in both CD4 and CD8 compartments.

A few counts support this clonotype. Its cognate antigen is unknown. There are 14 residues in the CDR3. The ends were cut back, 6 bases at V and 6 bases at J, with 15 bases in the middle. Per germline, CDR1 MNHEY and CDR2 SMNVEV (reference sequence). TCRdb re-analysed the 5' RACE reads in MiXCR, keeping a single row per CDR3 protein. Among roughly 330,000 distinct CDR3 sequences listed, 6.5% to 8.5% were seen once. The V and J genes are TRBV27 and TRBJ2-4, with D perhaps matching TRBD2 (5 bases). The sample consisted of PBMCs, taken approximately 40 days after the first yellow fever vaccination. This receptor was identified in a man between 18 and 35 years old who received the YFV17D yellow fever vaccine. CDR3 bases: TGTGCCAGCAGAGTAACACCCGCGGGAAACATTCAGTACTTC. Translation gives CASRVTPAGNIQYF.